This TCR beta chain was sequenced during a study of T cell repertoires in cytomegalovirus infection. Study-wide context: As its CMV epitopes, the study selected recently identified HLA-C-restricted and well-studied HLA-B-restricted targets.

V was cut by 2 bases and J by 2 bases, with 12 bases left in between. The CDR3 has 15 residues. TCRdb analysed the reads with MiXCR anew, one entry per CDR3 protein. The repertoire consists of roughly 500,000 distinct CDR3 sequences, with roughly 46% occurring once and the leading ten covering just under 45%. Concerning this clonotype: The antigen is unknown.

Findings and limits, study-wide: Carriers of CMV and the relevant HLA type were discriminated by public TCR beta frequency. Dominating the ex vivo response were HLA-C-restricted CMV-specific TCR beta clonotypes.

The source is a human donor in good health (CMV status not recorded). Some clones in this sample may be carry-over from other donors' samples. V is TRBV12-3 or TRBV12-4 and J is TRBJ2-5, with unresolved D. The specimen comprised cultured PBMCs, sampled from culture after CMV antigen stimulation. In DNA form, the CDR3 reads TGTGCCAGCAGTTTAATGGTAGTAAGACAAGAGACCCAGTACTTC. Protein sequence: CASSLMVVRQETQYF.